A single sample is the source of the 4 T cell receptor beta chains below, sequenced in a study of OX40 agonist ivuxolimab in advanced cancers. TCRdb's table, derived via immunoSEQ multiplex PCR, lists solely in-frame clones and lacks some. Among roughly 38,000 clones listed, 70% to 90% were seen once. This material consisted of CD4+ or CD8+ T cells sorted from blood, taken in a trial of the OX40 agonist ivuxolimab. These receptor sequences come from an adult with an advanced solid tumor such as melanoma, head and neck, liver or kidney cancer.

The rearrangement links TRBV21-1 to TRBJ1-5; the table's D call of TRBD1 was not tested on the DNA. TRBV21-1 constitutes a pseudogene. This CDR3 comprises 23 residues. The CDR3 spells CASSKAAGDRGMGMAYSNQPQHF. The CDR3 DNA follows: TGTGCCAGCAGCAAAGCTGCCGGGGACAGGGGCATGGGCATGGCTTATAGCAATCAGCCCCAGCATTTT.

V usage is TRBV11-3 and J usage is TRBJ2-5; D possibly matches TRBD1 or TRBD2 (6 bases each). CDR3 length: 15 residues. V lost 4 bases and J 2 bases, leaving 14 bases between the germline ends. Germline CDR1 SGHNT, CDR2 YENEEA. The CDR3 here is CASSWGASAQETQYF. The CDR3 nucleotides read TGTGCCAGCAGCTGGGGGGCTAGCGCTCAAGAGACCCAGTACTTC.

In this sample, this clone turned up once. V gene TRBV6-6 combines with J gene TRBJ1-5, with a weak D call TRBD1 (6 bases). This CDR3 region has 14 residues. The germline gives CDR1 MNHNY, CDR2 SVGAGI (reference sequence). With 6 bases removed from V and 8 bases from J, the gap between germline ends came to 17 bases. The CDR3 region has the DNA TGTGCCAGCAGCAAACACAGGGAGGGAGAGCCCCAGCATTTT. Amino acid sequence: CASSKHREGEPQHF.

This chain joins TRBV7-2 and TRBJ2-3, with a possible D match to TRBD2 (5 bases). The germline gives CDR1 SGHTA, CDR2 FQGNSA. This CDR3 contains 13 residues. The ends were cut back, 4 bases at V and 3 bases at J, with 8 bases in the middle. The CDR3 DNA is TGTGCCAGCAGCTCTCGAGGGACAGATACGCAGTATTTT. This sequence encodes CASSSRGTDTQYF. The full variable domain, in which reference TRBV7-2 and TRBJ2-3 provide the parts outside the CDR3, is GAGVSQSPSNKVTEKGKDVELRCDPISGHTALYWYRQSLGQGLEFLIYFQGNSAPDKSGLPSDRFSAERTGGSVSTLTIQRTQQEDSAVYLCASSSRGTDTQYFGPGTRLTVL.